This T cell receptor (beta chain) originates from a study of T cells after yellow fever vaccination. The wider study: When fractions had low cell numbers, they were prepared with SMART-Seq v4 Ultra Low Input. General study points: Reappearing after the booster were most of the clones from primary vaccination (about 96% CD4, roughly 86% CD8). Secondary responses were weaker yet peaked faster, day 5 versus 15.

This clonotype was recorded a few times. No antigen is known for it. They built TCR cDNA with 5'RACE template switching, a step that put in a universal primer site and UMIs. TCRdb reprocessed the 5' RACE reads with MiXCR, giving one entry per CDR3 protein. This sample carries 300,000 to 400,000 distinct CDR3 sequences, roughly 7.5% of them seen once, and the ten largest clones take 17%. Trimming shortened V by 5 bases and J by 10 bases, and 24 bases separated the two germline ends. CDR1 and CDR2 (germline): MNHEY, SVGEGT. The CDR3 loop spans 16 amino acids. The chain employs TRBV6-2 or TRBV6-3 and TRBJ2-1, with D tentatively TRBD2 (7 bases). The specimen comprised PBMCs, sampled 45 days after the first yellow fever vaccination. The clonotype originates from a man aged 18 to 29 who received the YFV17D yellow fever vaccine. Here the CDR3 reads CASSRGGYTRYEEQFF. CDR3 DNA sequence: TGTGCCAGCAGTCGCGGGGGCTACACGAGGTACGAGGAGCAGTTCTTC.